The TCR beta chain under discussion was sequenced for a study of stem cell transplantation in POMP-related autoinflammatory disease. Germline lookup yields CDR1 LNHDA and CDR2 SQIVND (reference sequence). CDR3 length: 15 amino acids. The V and J ends lost 0 bases and 4 bases, in that order; junction bases with no gene match: 5. Using immunoSEQ multiplex PCR, the repertoire was profiled, and TCRdb retains in-frame clones only, with some absent. This table holds around 9,000 clones, about 88% found once. Sequencing used CD8+ T cells from PBMCs, obtained after stem cell transplantation. The TCR sequence derives from a human patient with POMP-related autoinflammation and immune dysregulation (PRAID). Among the T cells, some may be from the graft donor. The chain employs TRBV19 and TRBJ1-1, with 7 bases matching TRBD1. CDR3 sequence reads: CASSIDWGDSTEAFF. The CDR3 coding sequence is TGTGCCAGTAGTATAGATTGGGGGGACAGCACTGAAGCTTTCTTT.